A selection of T cell receptor beta chains follows, all from one sample in a study of Ad26.COV2.S vaccination and SARS-CoV-2 variants. TCRdb keeps only in-frame clones here, not all; method: immunoSEQ multiplex PCR. Of about 250,000 clones listed, more than 70% are singletons. The specimen comprised peripheral blood, sampled in a trial of Ad26.COV2.S vaccine versus placebo. These receptors came from a person aged 18 to 65 who received the Ad26.COV2.S COVID-19 vaccine or a placebo. Each CDR3 is given with its conserved first and last residue. A D gene is named only where the DNA matches it firmly. Clone size is not always given. Where it is, it says once, few, many or a class for expanded clones.

v_call	j_call	d_call	clone_size	cdr3_nt	cdr3_aa
TRBV5-5	TRBJ2-7	TRBD1	.	TGTGCCAGCAACAGGGGGATCCCGGGCGAGCAGTACTTC	CASNRGIPGEQYF
TRBV7-9	TRBJ1-2	.	.	TGTGCCAGCAGCTTAAATACAGGGAACTATGGCTACACCTTC	CASSLNTGNYGYTF
TRBV7-9	TRBJ1-2	.	.	TGTGCCAGCAGCCCATATCCGGCGGGTGGGTATGGCTACACCTTC	CASSPYPAGGYGYTF
TRBV7-9	TRBJ2-1	.	.	TGTGCCAGCAGCTTACATGCGGACAGCTCCTACAATGAGCAGTTCTTC	CASSLHADSSYNEQFF
TRBV19	TRBJ2-1	TRBD2	.	TGTGCCAGTGGACTAGCGGGATTCAATGAGCAGTTCTTC	CASGLAGFNEQFF
TRBV4-2	TRBJ1-1	.	few	TGTGCCAGCAAGGGTCCGGGATCGAACACTGAAGCTTTCTTT	CASKGPGSNTEAFF
TRBV9	TRBJ1-3	TRBD1	.	TGTGCCAGCAGCGTAGGTGGGACAGGGTCTGGAAACACCATATATTTT	CASSVGGTGSGNTIYF
TRBV7-9	TRBJ2-1	.	.	TGTGCCAGCAGCTCGACGAACAATGAGCAGTTCTTC	CASSSTNNEQFF
TRBV5-1	TRBJ2-7	.	.	TGCGCCAGCAGCGAGACTTTGGGGTCGGCCTACGAGCAGTACTTC	CASSETLGSAYEQYF
TRBV5-1	TRBJ2-2	.	.	TGCGCCAGCAGCTTGGGCGGAAACACCGGGGAGCTGTTTTTT	CASSLGGNTGELFF
TRBV7-9	TRBJ1-1	.	.	TGTGCCAGCAGCTTCACTCAGCATGGCGCTTTCTTT	CASSFTQHGAFF
TRBV9	TRBJ1-3	.	once	TGTGCCAGCCAGACAGGTTCAAGCTCTGGAAACACCATATATTTT	CASQTGSSSGNTIYF
TRBV6-5	TRBJ2-2	.	.	TGTGCCAGCAGTTTGTTGACAAGGACCAGCACCGGGGAGCTGTTTTTT	CASSLLTRTSTGELFF
TRBV27	TRBJ1-5	.	few	TGTGCCAGCATGGCCGTATGGGGTAGCAATCAGCCCCAGCATTTT	CASMAVWGSNQPQHF
TRBV28	TRBJ1-5	TRBD1	.	TGTGCCAGCAGTTTATTCTTCAGTCCGGGACAGGGAACCAAAGGCAATCAGCCCCAGCATTTT	CASSLFFSPGQGTKGNQPQHF
TRBV12-5	TRBJ2-2	TRBD2	.	TGTGCTAGTGGTTTGGGCGGGAGTGGTTTGGCCGGGGAGCTGTTTTTT	CASGLGGSGLAGELFF
TRBV19	TRBJ1-4	.	.	TGTGCCAGTAGTATAGATCTGGAAGGGGTCGGGGAAAAACTGTTTTTT	CASSIDLEGVGEKLFF
TRBV7-9	TRBJ2-5	TRBD2	.	TGTGCCAGCAGCCTAGCGGGGGGACTTGAGGCCCAGTACTTC	CASSLAGGLEAQYF
TRBV7-8	TRBJ2-1	TRBD2	.	TGTGCCAGCAGGCCGCGGCGGCTAGCGGGAATCAATGAGCAGTTCTTC	CASRPRRLAGINEQFF
TRBV10-3	TRBJ1-3	.	.	TGTGCCATCAGTTCTGGAAACACCATATATTTT	CAISSGNTIYF
TRBV19	TRBJ1-2	TRBD1	.	TGTGCCAGTAGTATAGACCCAGGGGGACATTACTATGGCTACACCTTC	CASSIDPGGHYYGYTF
TRBV19	TRBJ1-1	TRBD1	.	TGTGCCAGTAGTATGACAGGGTTGAACACTGAAGCTTTCTTT	CASSMTGLNTEAFF
TRBV10-3	TRBJ1-2	.	.	TGTGCCATCAGTGAATCAGGGTATGGCTACACCTTC	CAISESGYGYTF